A single sample is the source of the 18 T cell receptor beta chains below, sequenced in a study of cytomegalovirus exposure and HLA in healthy donors. PCR primers comprised 60 Vbeta and 13 Jbeta primers. TCRdb keeps only in-frame clones here, not all; method: immunoSEQ multiplex PCR. In the table there are 100,000 to 150,000 clones, 80% to 85% of which are singletons. The sequenced sample was PBMCs. The source is a woman aged 40 to 55 in good health and CMV-seronegative.

This chain links TRBV28 with TRBJ2-7; 9 bases line up with TRBD1. With V trimmed by 6 bases and J by 3 bases, 9 bases remained unmatched. Germline V lookup: CDR1 MDHEN, CDR2 SYDVKM. The CDR3 has 15 amino acids. The CDR3 DNA follows: TGTGCCAGCAGGGGGACCGGGACAGGGAACTACGAGCAGTACTTC. It translates to CASRGTGTGNYEQYF.

The rearrangement links TRBV18 to TRBJ1-4; 7 positions agree with TRBD1. The CDR3 has 15 amino acids. Germline V gene data show CDR1 as KGHSH and CDR2 as LQKENI. The V segment lost 3 bases and the J segment 1 base; nucleotides outside the gene matches: 2. CDR3 nucleotides: TGTGCCAGCTCACCGCGGACAGGAACTAATGAAAAACTGTTTTTT. Protein sequence: CASSPRTGTNEKLFF.

This sequence joins TRBV19 and TRBJ1-2; D is perhaps TRBD1 (5 bases). V lost 4 bases, J lost 3 bases, and 15 bases lay in between. The CDR3 has 15 amino acids. CDR1 and CDR2 (germline): LNHDA, SQIVND (reference sequence). CDR3 sequence (DNA): TGTGCCAGTAGTACCCCCCGGCGGGGGGACTATGGCTACACCTTC. As protein: CASSTPRRGDYGYTF. The entire variable domain, with the rest obtained from reference TRBV19 and TRBJ1-2, is as follows: DGGITQSPKYLFRKEGQNVTLSCEQNLNHDAMYWYRQDPGQGLRLIYYSQIVNDFQKGDIAEGYSVSREKKESFPLTVTSAQKNPTAFYLCASSTPRRGDYGYTFGSGTRLTVV.

V and J are TRBV7-9 and TRBJ2-7, with a weak D call TRBD2 (6 bases). Germline V CDR1 and CDR2: SEHNR, FQNEAQ (reference sequence). Trimming stripped 3 bases from V and 7 bases from J, with 19 bases between. The CDR3 loop spans 15 amino acids. The CDR3 region has the DNA TGTGCCAGCAGCTTTGGTCCTTACCCCGCGGGGGAGCAGTACTTC. It is translated as CASSFGPYPAGEQYF.

V and J are TRBV7-8 and TRBJ2-5; 8 bases line up with TRBD1. The J call may be faulty, since TRBJ2-7 better matches the DNA end. Germline assignment: CDR1 SGHVS and CDR2 FQNEAQ. This CDR3 contains 15 residues. The CDR3, as DNA: TGTGCCAGCAGCATCGGACAGGGAAGCTCCTACGAGCAGTACTTC. It encodes CASSIGQGSSYEQYF.

The chain combines TRBV6-5 with TRBJ1-2, with 8 bases lining up with TRBD1. V was clipped by 5 bases and J by 7 bases; unmatched bases: 6. This CDR3 is built from 13 residues. Looked up from germline, CDR1 is MNHEY and CDR2 is SVGAGI. In nucleotides, the CDR3 is TGTGCCAGCAGTAAGACAGGGGCCGGTGGCTACACCTTC. It specifies CASSKTGAGGYTF.

The chain is built from TRBV7-9 and TRBJ1-1, with a tentative D call TRBD1 (5 bases). The V end was cut by 4 bases, the J end by 4 bases, with 7 bases between. Germline CDR1 is SEHNR and CDR2 is FQNEAQ (reference sequence). The CDR3 sequence is 12 residues long. CDR3 DNA: TGTGCCAGCAGCTGGGGCAGCACTGAAGCTTTCTTT. Translating it yields CASSWGSTEAFF.

This clone was counted between two and nine times. This rearrangement joins TRBV4-2 to TRBJ2-3; D might be TRBD2 (6 bases). Germline CDR1 LGHNA, CDR2 YNFKEQ. The CDR3 totals 15 residues. Trimming removed 0 bases at V and 7 bases at J, with 14 bases between. The CDR3 region is CASSQDHGRENTQYF. CDR3 in DNA: TGTGCCAGCAGCCAAGATCACGGGCGGGAAAATACGCAGTATTTT.

V is TRBV7-2 and J is TRBJ2-3, with 10 bases identical to TRBD1. Germline V gene lookup returns CDR1 SGHTA and CDR2 FQGNSA. After removal of 2 bases from V and 2 bases from J, the junction contained 4 bases not matched to a gene. This CDR3 spans 16 amino acids. The CDR3: CASSLKTGGSTDTQYF. The CDR3 nucleotides read TGTGCCAGCAGCTTAAAGACAGGGGGCTCCACAGATACGCAGTATTTT.

This clone is a singleton in its sample. This CDR3 reads CATRTGGGLPEAFF. CDR3 nucleotide sequence: TGTGCCACCCGAACAGGGGGTGGACTACCTGAAGCTTTCTTT. The chain recombines TRBV6-1 with TRBJ1-1, with TRBD1 matching 8 bases. CDR1 and CDR2 (germline): MNHNS, SASEGT. V gave up 10 bases and J gave up 6 bases; unmatched junction bases: 13. This CDR3 comprises 14 residues.

The CDR3 loop is CASGAQGAPTEAFF. The CDR3 DNA sequence: TGCGCCAGCGGAGCACAGGGGGCGCCCACTGAAGCTTTCTTT. The genes are TRBV5-1 and TRBJ1-1; TRBD1 agrees at 9 bases. The V and J ends lost 7 bases and 4 bases, in that order; junction bases with no gene match: 8. Germline assignment: CDR1 SGHRS and CDR2 YFSETQ. CDR3 length: 14 residues.

This clone has only a few counts. The rearrangement links TRBV2 to TRBJ2-3, with 9 nucleotides matching TRBD1. J lost 5 bases, V lost 5 bases, and 11 bases had no gene match. The CDR3 runs 16 residues. Germline V gene data show CDR1 as SNHLY and CDR2 as FYNNEI. The CDR3 DNA reads TGTGCCAGCAGTCCCTCCGGGACAGGGTTCGGAGATACGCAGTATTTT. Amino acid sequence: CASSPSGTGFGDTQYF.

CDR3 DNA sequence: TGCGCCAGCAGTGAGTCGGGGACAGGGCCCCAAAAACTGTTTTTT. As protein: CASSESGTGPQKLFF. The rearrangement links TRBV10-1 to TRBJ1-4; 9 bases map to TRBD1. This CDR3 comprises 15 residues. V dropped 0 bases and J dropped 9; count of bases not matched to a gene: 5. Per the germline V gene, CDR1 is WNHNN and CDR2 is SYGVQD (reference sequence).

The chain couples TRBV2 to TRBJ1-2, with 8 bases lining up with TRBD1. CDR3 length: 16 residues. The J segment lost 3 bases and the V segment lost 6 bases, leaving 12 bases of the junction unmatched. Germline CDR1 and CDR2: SNHLY and FYNNEI. The CDR3 DNA reads TGTGCCAGCAGGGAGAGGCGGACAGGGCTTGACTATGGCTACACCTTC. Protein: CASRERRTGLDYGYTF.

The V and J genes are TRBV30 and TRBJ2-1; D ambiguous. This CDR3 is 12 amino acids long. Trimming stripped 2 bases from V and 8 bases from J, with 10 bases between. Germline V gene lookup returns CDR1 GTSNPN and CDR2 SVGIG (reference sequence). This chain's CDR3 is CAWSYTTDEQFF. CDR3 nucleotide sequence: TGTGCCTGGAGTTATACTACGGATGAGCAGTTCTTC.

Remarks on this clone: The identical CDR3 is also encoded by other nucleotide sequences in the sample. This sequence joins TRBV5-1 and TRBJ2-7; TRBD1 matches at 7 bases. Trimming took 4 bases from V and 3 from J; bases not matched to a gene: 4. Per the germline V gene, CDR1 is SGHRS and CDR2 is YFSETQ. CDR3 size: 13 residues. The CDR3, as DNA: TGCGCCAGCAGCCAGGGACAGCTCTACGAGCAGTACTTC. Translation gives CASSQGQLYEQYF. Using reference TRBV5-1 and TRBJ2-7 for the parts outside the CDR3, the full variable domain is KAGVTQTPRYLIKTRGQQVTLSCSPISGHRSVSWYQQTPGQGLQFLFEYFSETQRNKGNFPGRFSGRQFSNSRSEMNVSTLELGDSALYLCASSQGQLYEQYFGPGTRLTVT.

The rearrangement links TRBV27 to TRBJ2-7, with no clear D. CDR3 length: 11 amino acids. CDR1 and CDR2 (germline): MNHEY, SMNVEV (reference sequence). V dropped 6 bases and J dropped 2 bases, with 5 bases sitting between them. The CDR3 DNA is TGTGCCAGCAGCACAACCTACGAGCAGTACTTC. Amino acid sequence: CASSTTYEQYF.

The V gene is TRBV19, the J gene TRBJ1-2; D is perhaps TRBD1 (6 bases). The CDR3 extends over 13 amino acids. V gave up 5 bases and J gave up 1 base, with 8 bases separating them. The germline V gene has CDR1 LNHDA and CDR2 SQIVND (reference sequence). In nucleotides, the CDR3 is TGTGCCAGTAGTCGACAGGTTAACTATGGCTACACCTTC. Translated, it gives CASSRQVNYGYTF. Full variable domain (remainder filled in from reference TRBV19 and TRBJ1-2): DGGITQSPKYLFRKEGQNVTLSCEQNLNHDAMYWYRQDPGQGLRLIYYSQIVNDFQKGDIAEGYSVSREKKESFPLTVTSAQKNPTAFYLCASSRQVNYGYTFGSGTRLTVV.